The present T cell receptor (beta chain) was sequenced within a study of T cell responses to AZD1222 COVID-19 vaccine. General observations from the study: Donors skewed white British and female; clonal diversity was possibly underestimated.

As for this clone: Its antigen is not known.

Germline CDR1 and CDR2: MGHDK and SYGVNS. The J segment lost 9 bases and the V segment lost 1 base, leaving 9 bases of the junction unmatched. The CDR3 totals 16 residues. TCRdb keeps only in-frame clones here, not all; method: immunoSEQ multiplex PCR. The table includes 100,000 to 150,000 clones, about 87% detected once. The sequencing used peripheral blood, collected on day 0 of AZD1222 vaccination. The receptor comes from an adult in good health. The chain links TRBV25-1 to TRBJ2-2, with 9 bases aligning to TRBD1. CDR3 residues: CASSEWTGATGRELFF. The CDR3 DNA follows: TGTGCCAGCAGTGAATGGACAGGGGCGACGGGGAGGGAGCTGTTTTTT.